This T cell receptor beta chain came from a study of shared clonotypes between healthy human individuals. TCRdb's copy holds only in-frame clones and misses some; the assay was immunoSEQ multiplex PCR. The sample holds about 2.4 million clones, over 85% seen once. The sample comprised naive CD4+ T cells from PBMCs. The subset is: CD45RA+ positively selected. The origin of this receptor is a young man in good health. Some clones in this sample may be carry-over from other donors' samples.

The CDR3 reads CASSLEAAGANVLTF. CDR3 nucleotide sequence: TGTGCCAGCAGTTTAGAGGCGGCTGGGGCCAACGTCCTGACTTTC. V gene TRBV28 combines with J gene TRBJ2-6; no definite D call. The ends were cut back, 2 bases at V and 2 bases at J, with 7 bases in the middle. This CDR3 comprises 15 residues. Germline V lookup: CDR1 MDHEN, CDR2 SYDVKM.